The present TCR beta chain was sequenced within a study of blood T cell repertoires in COVID-19. About the study: Donors in the United States, Italy and Spain gave samples during acute or convalescent COVID-19.

Profiling relied on immunoSEQ multiplex PCR, and the TCRdb table lists in-frame clones only, not all of them. The table shows fewer than 250,000 clones, with 70% to 90% occurring only once. This clone has just a few counts. The TCR sequence derives from a woman aged 40 to 50 who had recovered from COVID-19. Material for sequencing was peripheral blood.

Here the CDR3 DNA reads TGTGCCAGTAGTATAGGGAAAGGGGCGACCGGGGAGCTGTTTTTT. Protein: CASSIGKGATGELFF. The V call is TRBV19, the J call TRBJ2-2; maybe TRBD1 (5 bases). CDR1 is LNHDA and CDR2 is SQIVND in the germline V gene (reference sequence). CDR3 length: 15 residues. Trimming took 1 base from V and 5 from J, leaving 11 bases between them.